The 28 T cell receptor beta chains listed next were all sequenced from one sample in a study of blood T cell repertoires in COVID-19 (dated by TCRdb to about 2020). Libraries were constructed by the immunoSEQ multiplex PCR assay. TCRdb mirrors the immuneACCESS table, restricted to in-frame sequences. Some clones are absent from its copies; in checked studies, under half trace to an unresolved V gene, and the reason for the others is unknown. The table for this sample lists about 140,000 clones; 80% to 85% of them were counted only once. The ten largest make up approximately 4% of the sample. The sequenced sample was peripheral blood. All receptors derive from a woman aged 55-70 years with acute or convalescent COVID-19.

The J gene is TRBJ2-5, the V gene TRBV3-1 (or the pseudogene TRBV3-2); 9 nucleotides line up with TRBD2. The CDR3 contains 16 residues. Trimming cost V 1 base and J 6 bases; bases outside gene matches: 9. CDR1 LGHDT and CDR2 YNNKEL come from the germline V gene (reference sequence). The CDR3: CASSQVGSGSVKTQYF. In DNA, the CDR3 is TGTGCCAGCAGCCAAGTCGGTAGCGGGAGTGTAAAGACCCAGTACTTC.

The chain joins TRBV4-2 to TRBJ2-7; weak D call: TRBD2 (5 bases). The CDR3 is 19 amino acids. The V end was cut by 4 bases, the J end by 3 bases, with 28 bases between. The germline V gene encodes CDR1 LGHNA and CDR2 YNFKEQ. Here the CDR3 reads CASSPRAPMGPSLGYEQYF. The CDR3 DNA follows: TGTGCCAGCAGCCCGCGGGCGCCGATGGGCCCTAGTCTCGGCTACGAGCAGTACTTC.

The rearrangement links TRBV5-1 to TRBJ2-7; D might be TRBD1 (6 bases). Germline CDR1 SGHRS, CDR2 YFSETQ. The CDR3 contains 13 residues. V shed 4 bases and J shed 6 bases, with 14 bases lying between them. CDR3 bases: TGCGCCAGCAGCGGCAACAGGGTAGGCGAGCAGTACTTC. As protein: CASSGNRVGEQYF.

The CDR3 DNA sequence: TGTGCCACCAGTGGCCAGGGTAACGAGCAGTACTTC. It yields the protein CATSGQGNEQYF. The rearrangement joins TRBV24-1 to TRBJ2-7; D possibly corresponds to TRBD1 (5 bases). V was clipped by 5 bases and J by 5 bases, with 9 bases between them. Per germline, CDR1 KGHDR and CDR2 SFDVKD. There are 12 residues in the CDR3.

The chain is built from TRBV4-3 and TRBJ1-2, with D possibly TRBD1 on 6 matching bases. The CDR3 is 14 amino acids. V dropped 0 bases and J dropped 8 bases, with 13 bases sitting between them. CDR1 is LGHNA and CDR2 is YSLEER in the germline V gene. CDR3 DNA sequence: TGCGCCAGCAGCCAAGACGGACCCACAGGGGGCTACACCTTC. This translates into CASSQDGPTGGYTF.

This chain connects TRBV19 to TRBJ2-1; no clear D. Trimming shortened V by 6 bases and J by 8 bases, and 14 bases separated the two germline ends. The germline V gene encodes CDR1 LNHDA and CDR2 SQIVND (reference sequence). The CDR3 contains 13 residues. The CDR3 region is CASRWAGIDEQFF. The CDR3, as DNA: TGTGCCAGTAGGTGGGCAGGTATCGATGAGCAGTTCTTC.

The rearrangement links TRBV5-1 to TRBJ2-7, with 7 positions matching TRBD2. The CDR3 runs 15 residues. Trimming took 5 bases from V and 2 from J; bases not matched to a gene: 10. Germline-derived CDR1 and CDR2 are SGHRS and YFSETQ. CDR3 sequence (DNA): TGCGCCAGCAGGCCCCTGACTAGCAATCCCTACGAGCAGTACTTC. Translated, it gives CASRPLTSNPYEQYF.

The rearrangement links TRBV7-9 to TRBJ2-1; a weak D match, TRBD2 (6 bases). The CDR3 is 14 amino acids. Germline V gene sequence: CDR1 SEHNR, CDR2 FQNEAQ (reference sequence). V was cut by 6 bases and J by 9 bases, with 18 bases left in between. CDR3 coding DNA: TGTGCCAGCAGTTTTGGGTTTGTGGGAGGTGAGCAGTTCTTC. Its translation: CASSFGFVGGEQFF.

This chain uses TRBV6-4 with TRBJ2-2; 8 positions agree with TRBD2. This CDR3 has 21 amino acids. V dropped 0 bases and J dropped 0; count of bases not matched to a gene: 15. CDR1 and CDR2 from the germline V gene are MRHNA and SNTAGT. Written as DNA, the CDR3 is TGTGCCAGCAGTGACTCCTATAGCGGGAAGAAAGGAATCGCGAACACCGGGGAGCTGTTTTTT. This translates into CASSDSYSGKKGIANTGELFF.

CDR3 sequence: CASRLAGGYEQYF. CDR3 in DNA: TGTGCCAGCAGACTAGCGGGAGGGTACGAGCAGTACTTC. The V call is TRBV14, the J call TRBJ2-7; TRBD2 aligns across 13 bases. The germline V gene encodes CDR1 SGHDN and CDR2 FVKESK. The CDR3 consists of 13 residues. The V and J ends lost 6 bases and 4 bases, in that order; junction bases with no gene match: 0.

This chain joins TRBV28 and TRBJ1-2, with a possible D match to TRBD1 (5 bases). Trimming removed 5 bases from V and 4 bases from J, with 20 bases in between. This CDR3 is built from 16 residues. The germline V gene has CDR1 MDHEN and CDR2 SYDVKM. DNA for the CDR3: TGTGCCAGCAGTCCCCATGGACAAGACCTCTTCTATGGCTACACCTTC. Its translation is CASSPHGQDLFYGYTF.

This sequence joins TRBV11-2 and TRBJ2-2; the D gene is possibly TRBD1 (6 bases). Germline CDR1 is SGHAT and CDR2 is FQNNGV. Trimming removed 6 bases at V and 2 bases at J, with 13 bases between. CDR3 length: 15 residues. The CDR3 is CASRITGQNTGELFF. CDR3 DNA sequence: TGTGCCAGCAGGATAACAGGGCAAAACACCGGGGAGCTGTTTTTT.

This chain uses TRBV6-1 with TRBJ2-7; 13 bases map to TRBD2. Looked up from germline, CDR1 is MNHNS and CDR2 is SASEGT. V dropped 3 bases and J dropped 3; count of bases not matched to a gene: 11. CDR3 length: 18 residues. CDR3 nucleotides: TGTGCCAGCAGTGAGGCTCGCGGGGGACTAGCGGGATTCTACGAGCAGTACTTC. Encoded protein: CASSEARGGLAGFYEQYF.

V is TRBV7-6 and J is TRBJ2-7; no clear D. The CDR3 runs to 13 residues. The germline V and J ends were trimmed by 2 bases and 4 bases, with 9 bases remaining between them. In germline, CDR1 is SGHVS, CDR2 FNYEAQ. For the CDR3, the DNA is TGTGCCAGCAGCTTAACGTCCGGGTACGAGCAGTACTTC. Its translation: CASSLTSGYEQYF.

This clone appeared a single time. The chain links TRBV20-1 to TRBJ2-7; D ambiguous. Between the trimmed V and J ends, which lost 0 bases and 7 bases, there was a span of 7 bases. Germline V gene lookup returns CDR1 DFQATT and CDR2 SNEGSKA (reference sequence). The CDR3 has 11 amino acids. The CDR3 protein is CSARDFPEQYF. In DNA, the CDR3 is TGCAGTGCTAGAGATTTTCCGGAGCAGTACTTC.

A single count supports this clone. V and J are TRBV28 and TRBJ1-5; 8 nucleotides agree with TRBD1. V lost 6 bases and J lost 2; bases outside the gene matches: 6. Germline CDR1 MDHEN, CDR2 SYDVKM. CDR3 length: 15 residues. The CDR3 bases are TGTGCCAGCAGGAGAGGGACAGGCCGCAATCAGCCCCAGCATTTT. It yields the protein CASRRGTGRNQPQHF.

J is TRBJ1-5 and V is TRBV10-2; tentatively, D is TRBD1 (5 bases). Germline V gene sequence: CDR1 WSHSY, CDR2 SAAADI. CDR3 size: 14 residues. Trimming took 0 bases from V and 5 from J, leaving 8 bases between them. DNA of the CDR3: TGCGCCAGCAGTGAGTCGCGGGGGGATCAGCCCCAGCATTTT. Protein sequence: CASSESRGDQPQHF.

The genes are TRBV9 and TRBJ2-5; D might be TRBD2 (5 bases). From germline, CDR1 is SGDLS and CDR2 YYNGEE. The germline V and J ends were trimmed by 0 bases and 2 bases, with 14 bases remaining between them. The CDR3 sequence is 16 residues long. DNA for the CDR3: TGTGCCAGCAGCGTAGATGCGAGGGAAGGTCAAGAGACCCAGTACTTC. Its protein is CASSVDAREGQETQYF.

This clone has just a few counts. An end of the junction differs from the germline gene, which may be a read error. This chain links TRBV29-1 with TRBJ1-1; TRBD1 matches 7 bases. This CDR3 has 12 residues. From germline, CDR1 is SQVTM and CDR2 ANQGSEA. This CDR3 reads CSAETGDTEAFF. The CDR3 bases are TGCAGCGCTGAAACAGGGGACACTGAAGCTTTCTTT.

V is TRBV28 and J is TRBJ1-1; D may be TRBD1 (5 bases). The V and J ends lost 0 bases and 0 bases respectively, with 11 bases between them. The CDR3 contains 16 residues. Looked up from germline, CDR1 is MDHEN and CDR2 is SYDVKM. This chain's CDR3 is CASSLWAGSMNTEAFF. The DNA for the CDR3 is TGTGCCAGCAGTTTATGGGCAGGGTCCATGAACACTGAAGCTTTCTTT.

The rearrangement links TRBV5-8 to TRBJ2-2; unclear D gene. V lost 3 bases, J lost 1 base, and 7 bases lay in between. Looked up from germline, CDR1 is SGHTS and CDR2 is YDEGEE. CDR3 length equals 14 residues. The CDR3 loop reads CASSSNLNTGELFF. As DNA, the CDR3 is TGTGCCAGCAGCTCAAATTTGAACACCGGGGAGCTGTTTTTT.

The chain uses TRBV7-2 and TRBJ1-1; 7 bases agree with TRBD1. The V segment lost 2 bases and the J segment 8 bases; nucleotides outside the gene matches: 5. CDR1 is SGHTA, CDR2 FQGNSA, per germline. This CDR3 is 13 amino acids long. As DNA, the CDR3 is TGTGCCAGCAGCTTAAGTCGGGGACAGGAAGCTTTCTTT. It specifies CASSLSRGQEAFF.

This clone was observed a handful of times. This chain joins TRBV4-3 and TRBJ2-3, with 7 bases that match TRBD1. CDR3 length equals 16 residues. V lost 1 base to trimming and J lost 2 bases; unmatched junction nucleotides: 6. Germline-derived CDR1 and CDR2 are LGHNA and YSLEER. The CDR3 here is CASSQVFDRATDTQYF. In nucleotides, the CDR3 is TGCGCCAGCAGCCAAGTGTTCGACAGGGCCACAGATACGCAGTATTTT.

The V gene is TRBV2, the J gene TRBJ1-5; no clear D gene. This CDR3 region has 14 residues. CDR1 and CDR2 (germline): SNHLY, FYNNEI. Trimming removed 6 bases from V and 1 base from J, with 10 bases in between. The CDR3 DNA reads as TGTGCCAGCAGCCAAGACTACAGCAATCAGCCCCAGCATTTT. Translation: CASSQDYSNQPQHF.

The chain is built from TRBV2 and TRBJ2-3; tentatively, D is TRBD1 (5 bases). The V and J ends lost 4 bases and 2 bases respectively, with 13 bases between them. CDR1 is SNHLY, CDR2 FYNNEI, per germline. This CDR3 spans 15 amino acids. The CDR3 nucleotides are TGTGCCAGCAGTGGGTTCCAGGGTCCCACAGATACGCAGTATTTT. This encodes CASSGFQGPTDTQYF. Variable domain in full (rest from reference TRBV2 and TRBJ2-3): EPEVTQTPSHQVTQMGQEVILRCVPISNHLYFYWYRQILGQKVEFLVSFYNNEISEKSEIFDDQFSVERPDGSNFTLKIRSTKLEDSAMYFCASSGFQGPTDTQYFGPGTRLTVL.

The V and J genes are TRBV9 and TRBJ2-3, with unresolved D. CDR3 length equals 15 residues. Germline lookup yields CDR1 SGDLS and CDR2 YYNGEE. V was cut by 0 bases and J by 2 bases, with 10 bases left in between. CDR3: CASSVAGRYTDTQYF. DNA of the CDR3: TGTGCCAGCAGCGTAGCCGGCAGGTACACAGATACGCAGTATTTT. The full variable domain, rest sourced from reference TRBV9 and TRBJ2-3, is DSGVTQTPKHLITATGQRVTLRCSPRSGDLSVYWYQQSLDQGLQFLIQYYNGEERAKGNILERFSAQQFPDLHSELNLSSLELGDSALYFCASSVAGRYTDTQYFGPGTRLTVL.

V gene TRBV9 combines with J gene TRBJ2-3; 9 bases are shared with TRBD2. The CDR3 length is 15 residues. Germline values: CDR1 SGDLS, CDR2 YYNGEE. Trimming removed 3 bases from V and 4 bases from J; junction bases left unmatched: 6. The CDR3 nucleotides read TGTGCCAGCAGCGATAGCGGGAGCGGGGCAGATACGCAGTATTTT. Translation: CASSDSGSGADTQYF. Together with reference TRBV9 and TRBJ2-3, the CDR3 gives the full variable domain: DSGVTQTPKHLITATGQRVTLRCSPRSGDLSVYWYQQSLDQGLQFLIQYYNGEERAKGNILERFSAQQFPDLHSELNLSSLELGDSALYFCASSDSGSGADTQYFGPGTRLTVL.

This clone was recorded once. The chain uses TRBV3-1 (or the pseudogene TRBV3-2) and TRBJ1-4, with 11 nucleotides matching TRBD1. Germline values: CDR1 LGHDT, CDR2 YNNKEL (reference sequence). J lost 7 bases, V lost 5 bases, and 6 bases had no gene match. The CDR3 consists of 15 residues. The CDR3 DNA reads as TGTGCCAGCAGCTATGGGACAGGGGGTTCTGAAAAACTGTTTTTT. This gives the protein CASSYGTGGSEKLFF.